One and the same sample provided the 11 T cell receptor beta chains below, sequenced in a study of OX40 agonist ivuxolimab in advanced cancers. Repertoires were generated with immunoSEQ multiplex PCR, while TCRdb's copy carries only in-frame clones and drops some. The sample shows some 110,000 clones, roughly nine tenths of them seen only once. This sample comprised CD4+ or CD8+ T cells sorted from blood, obtained in a trial of the OX40 agonist ivuxolimab. The origin of the receptors is an adult with an advanced solid tumor such as melanoma, head and neck, liver or kidney cancer.

CDR3 bases: TGTGCCAGCAGTGCTTACGACAGGGGCACAGATACGCAGTATTTT. Amino acids: CASSAYDRGTDTQYF. J is TRBJ2-3 and V is TRBV25-1; 7 nucleotides line up with TRBD1. The CDR3 consists of 15 residues. Germline V gene lookup returns CDR1 MGHDK and CDR2 SYGVNS. The ends lost 4 bases at V and 1 base at J; junction bases unmatched: 5.

V is TRBV28 and J is TRBJ1-2, with a tentative D call TRBD1 (5 bases). The CDR3 loop spans 15 amino acids. Germline CDR1 and CDR2: MDHEN and SYDVKM. The ends were cut back, 6 bases at V and 2 bases at J, with 16 bases in the middle. CDR3: CASSLRVTANYGYTF. DNA of the CDR3: TGTGCCAGCAGCCTCCGGGTGACAGCGAACTATGGCTACACCTTC.

This clone has just a few counts. The rearrangement joins TRBV6-6 to TRBJ1-1; unclear D gene. Germline V gene data show CDR1 as MNHNY and CDR2 as SVGAGI (reference sequence). Trimming left V 7 bases short and J 4 bases short, with 7 bases between. The CDR3 is 11 amino acids. CDR3 protein: CASIVGTEAFF. CDR3 sequence (DNA): TGTGCCAGCATCGTGGGCACTGAAGCTTTCTTT.

The chain joins TRBV4-1 to TRBJ1-5; D not certain. Germline V gene sequence: CDR1 MGHRA, CDR2 YSYEKL. Trimming cost V 0 bases and J 6 bases, with 12 bases left between them. The CDR3 spans 15 residues. The CDR3 loop reads CASSQDQGPGQPQHF. CDR3 sequence (DNA): TGCGCCAGCAGCCAAGATCAAGGGCCCGGTCAGCCCCAGCATTTT.

The chain links TRBV19 to TRBJ2-2; no definite D call. Trimming cost V 5 bases and J 5 bases, with 12 bases left between them. The CDR3 extends over 14 amino acids. The germline CDR1 and CDR2 sequences are LNHDA and SQIVND (reference sequence). The DNA of the CDR3 is TGTGCCAGTAGTCGGACGGAAATTACCGGGGAGCTGTTTTTT. Translated: CASSRTEITGELFF.

This clone was observed a single time. V usage is TRBV18 and J usage is TRBJ2-1; 10 nucleotides align to TRBD1. Germline values: CDR1 KGHSH, CDR2 LQKENI. This CDR3 is 15 amino acids long. V lost 4 bases, J lost 7 bases, and 7 bases stayed unmatched. CDR3 region: CASSRDRGRGNEQFF. The CDR3 nucleotides read TGTGCCAGCTCACGTGACAGGGGGCGCGGGAATGAGCAGTTCTTC.

The chain combines TRBV9 with TRBJ1-2, with 11 bases identical to TRBD1. Germline V gene lookup returns CDR1 SGDLS and CDR2 YYNGEE. Trimming took 4 bases from V and 4 from J; bases not matched to a gene: 9. This CDR3 has 16 residues. The CDR3 sequence: CASSRTGGTSTYGYTF. In DNA, the CDR3 is TGTGCCAGCAGCCGGACAGGGGGCACCTCCACCTATGGCTACACCTTC.

This clone was seen a handful of times. This chain connects TRBV5-1 to TRBJ2-3; 11 nucleotides line up with TRBD2. Trimming at V came to 1 base and at J to 4 bases, leaving 5 bases not matched to a gene. The CDR3 sequence is 16 residues long. The germline gives CDR1 SGHRS, CDR2 YFSETQ. For the CDR3, the DNA is TGCGCCAGCAGCTTGATGACTAGCGGGGTTTCAGATACGCAGTATTTT. Translating gives CASSLMTSGVSDTQYF.

The rearrangement links TRBV6-5 to TRBJ2-3, with no clear D. Germline CDR1 MNHEY, CDR2 SVGAGI. Trimming left V 2 bases short and J 2 bases short, with 11 bases between. The CDR3 is 15 residues long. The CDR3 loop reads CASSYIGSSTDTQYF. CDR3 DNA sequence: TGTGCCAGCAGTTACATCGGCAGCTCCACAGATACGCAGTATTTT.

The J gene is TRBJ2-3, the V gene TRBV30, with D possibly TRBD1 on 5 matching bases. The CDR3 runs to 15 residues. Trimming removed 4 bases from V and 5 bases from J, with 19 bases in between. Germline V gene data show CDR1 as GTSNPN and CDR2 as SVGIG (reference sequence). The CDR3 reads CAWTRSGIVRDTQYF. The CDR3 DNA follows: TGTGCCTGGACCCGATCAGGGATTGTGAGAGATACGCAGTATTTT.

In DNA, the CDR3 is TGTGCCAGCAGCTGGGGAGCCGGGGCCAACGTCCTGACTTTC. It codes for CASSWGAGANVLTF. The chain combines TRBV14 with TRBJ2-6, with a tentative D call TRBD2 (5 bases). V was trimmed by 5 bases and J by 4 bases, leaving 9 bases between them. This CDR3 contains 14 residues. Germline V gene data show CDR1 as SGHDN and CDR2 as FVKESK.